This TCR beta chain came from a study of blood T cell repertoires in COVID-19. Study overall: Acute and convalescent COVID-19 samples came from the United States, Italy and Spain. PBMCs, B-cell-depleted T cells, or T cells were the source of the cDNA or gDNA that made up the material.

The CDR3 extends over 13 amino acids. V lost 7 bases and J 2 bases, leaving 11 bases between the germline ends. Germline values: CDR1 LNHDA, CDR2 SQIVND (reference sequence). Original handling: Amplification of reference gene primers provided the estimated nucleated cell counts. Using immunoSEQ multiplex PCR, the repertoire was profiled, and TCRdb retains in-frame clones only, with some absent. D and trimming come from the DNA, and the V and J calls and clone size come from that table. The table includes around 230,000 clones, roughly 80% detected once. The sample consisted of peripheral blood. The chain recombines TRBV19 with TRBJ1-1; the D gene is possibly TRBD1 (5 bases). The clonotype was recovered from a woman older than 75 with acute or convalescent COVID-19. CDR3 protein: CASTTTDNTEAFF. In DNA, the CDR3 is TGTGCCAGTACCACGACAGACAACACTGAAGCTTTCTTT.